The 24 T cell receptor beta chains below were found in one sample sequenced in a study of shared clonotypes between healthy human individuals. Assay used: immunoSEQ multiplex PCR; TCRdb lists only in-frame clones, some missing. This sample yields approximately 250,000 clones, of which approximately 65% are seen a single time; over 8.5% belongs to the top ten. The specimen was memory CD4+ T cells sorted from blood. Subset noted: CD45RA-negative fraction. All receptors derive from a man aged 25-40 years in good health.

The CDR3 here is CASSLLASSSYNEQFF. CDR3 DNA: TGTGCCAGCAGCTTATTAGCGTCTAGCTCCTACAATGAGCAGTTCTTC. The chain links TRBV11-1 to TRBJ2-1; tentative D call: TRBD2 (5 bases). Germline loops: CDR1 SGHAT, CDR2 FQDESV (reference sequence). There are 16 residues in the CDR3. Trimming left V 2 bases short and J 0 bases short, with 11 bases between.

The chain is built from TRBV5-1 and TRBJ2-3; no clear D gene. The CDR3 runs 16 residues. Germline CDR1 reads SGHRS; CDR2 reads YFSETQ. V was cut by 0 bases and J by 1 base, with 12 bases left in between. CDR3 nucleotide sequence: TGCGCCAGCAGCTTGGATCTTAGTGCAGGCACAGATACGCAGTATTTT. Translated, it gives CASSLDLSAGTDTQYF.

This clone was recorded a few times. This could be a read error, since a much larger clone is one nucleotide away. This sequence joins TRBV10-1 and TRBJ2-2; D is perhaps TRBD1 (5 bases). Germline values: CDR1 WNHNN, CDR2 SYGVQD (reference sequence). The CDR3 has 13 amino acids. The V and J ends lost 3 bases and 3 bases respectively, with 5 bases between them. The CDR3 region has the DNA TGCGCCAGCAGTGACAGGGACACCGGGGAGCTGTTTTTT. Translated: CASSDRDTGELFF.

V usage is TRBV6-1 and J usage is TRBJ1-2; D possibly corresponds to TRBD1 (5 bases). Between the trimmed V and J ends, which lost 3 bases and 7 bases, there was a span of 12 bases. The germline CDR1 and CDR2 sequences are MNHNS and SASEGT. The CDR3 covers 13 residues. DNA for the CDR3: TGTGCCAGCAGTGACACAGGAGCCCTTGGCTACACCTTC. It yields the protein CASSDTGALGYTF.

The chain couples TRBV6-4 to TRBJ2-7; the D call may be TRBD1 or TRBD2 (5 bases each). Germline values: CDR1 MRHNA, CDR2 SNTAGT. This CDR3 is 13 amino acids long. Deletions cut 7 bases from V and 3 bases from J, with 13 bases between. The CDR3 protein is CASIPGTYYEQYF. Written as DNA, the CDR3 is TGTGCCAGCATTCCGGGGACGTACTACGAGCAGTACTTC.

The chain joins TRBV11-2 to TRBJ2-3, with no clear D. Germline CDR1 SGHAT, CDR2 FQNNGV. The V end lost 1 base, the J end lost 5 bases, and 7 bases lay between the germline ends. This CDR3 is 13 amino acids long. The CDR3 spells CASSLVIGDTQYF. For the CDR3, the DNA is TGTGCCAGCAGCTTAGTAATTGGAGATACGCAGTATTTT.

The rearrangement links TRBV29-1 to TRBJ2-3; D unclear. Between the trimmed V and J ends, which lost 5 bases and 4 bases, there was a span of 16 bases. Germline V gene sequence: CDR1 SQVTM, CDR2 ANQGSEA. The CDR3 length is 14 residues. CDR3 in DNA: TGCAGCGTTAACGGAATGGGCGGATCAGATACGCAGTATTTT. This translates into CSVNGMGGSDTQYF.

This clone was seen a few times. V usage is TRBV11-2 and J usage is TRBJ2-3; D is ambiguous. The V end was cut by 5 bases, the J end by 2 bases, with 14 bases between. This CDR3 comprises 15 residues. Germline lookup yields CDR1 SGHAT and CDR2 FQNNGV. The CDR3 region has the DNA TGTGCCAGCAGCGATTGGGCAGCAGCCACAGATACGCAGTATTTT. Its translation: CASSDWAAATDTQYF.

In its sample, this clone was seen a few times. The V call is TRBV18, the J call TRBJ2-2; possibly TRBD2 for D (5 bases). There are 14 residues in the CDR3. The V gene lost 6 bases and the J gene lost 6 bases, with 14 bases spanning the gap. CDR1 and CDR2 from the germline V gene are KGHSH and LQKENI. Here the CDR3 reads CASSRKEGAGELFF. CDR3 sequence (DNA): TGTGCCAGCTCGCGTAAAGAGGGAGCCGGGGAGCTGTTTTTT.

The chain carries TRBV6-6 and TRBJ2-2; 9 bases are a match to TRBD2. V shed 9 bases, J shed 1 base, and the junction held 0 bases outside the gene matches. CDR3 length equals 13 residues. CDR1 and CDR2 (germline): MNHNY, SVGAGI (reference sequence). The CDR3 DNA sequence: TGTGCCAGTAGCGGGGGGAACACCGGGGAGCTGTTTTTT. Translation gives CASSGGNTGELFF.

This clone came up once. V and J are TRBV5-1 and TRBJ2-1; TRBD2 aligns across 9 bases. CDR3 length equals 17 residues. CDR1 SGHRS and CDR2 YFSETQ come from the germline V gene. With 1 base clipped from V and 3 bases from J, the junction kept 8 bases outside the gene matches. CDR3 DNA: TGCGCCAGCAGCTTGATTGGCGGGAGGGCCTACTACAATGAGCAGTTCTTC. Amino acids: CASSLIGGRAYYNEQFF.

By share, this clone counts as medium-sized. J is TRBJ2-6 and V is TRBV7-9, with D tentatively TRBD1 (6 bases). This CDR3 has 14 residues. V lost 9 bases to trimming and J lost 2 bases, with 11 bases between them. Germline loops: CDR1 SEHNR, CDR2 FQNEAQ (reference sequence). CDR3 in amino acids: CASPGVAGANVLTF. CDR3 in DNA: TGTGCCAGTCCAGGGGTTGCTGGGGCCAACGTCCTGACTTTC.

The V and J genes are TRBV29-1 and TRBJ1-3; D gene ambiguous. CDR3 size: 13 residues. V was clipped by 3 bases and J by 4 bases, with 10 bases between them. CDR1 and CDR2 from the germline V gene are SQVTM and ANQGSEA. The DNA of the CDR3 is TGCAGCGTTGAGCCGGGCGAAGGAAACACCATATATTTT. Translating it yields CSVEPGEGNTIYF.

This chain connects TRBV11-2 to TRBJ2-7; 7 bases align to TRBD1. V shed 0 bases and J 2 bases; nucleotides not matched to a gene: 1. The germline gives CDR1 SGHAT, CDR2 FQNNGV. The CDR3 has 14 amino acids. The CDR3 loop reads CASSLDGTAYEQYF. The CDR3 nucleotides read TGTGCCAGCAGCTTAGACGGGACAGCCTACGAGCAGTACTTC.

The chain uses TRBV11-3 and TRBJ2-1; TRBD1 is a possible D gene (5 bases). With 2 bases removed from V and 5 bases from J, the gap between germline ends came to 7 bases. The CDR3 sequence is 13 residues long. Germline V lookup: CDR1 SGHNT, CDR2 YENEEA. The CDR3 sequence is CASSLSRDNEQFF. CDR3 in DNA: TGTGCCAGCAGCTTATCCAGGGACAATGAGCAGTTCTTC.

The chain carries TRBV19 and TRBJ1-2; D gene uncertain. Germline V gene data show CDR1 as LNHDA and CDR2 as SQIVND (reference sequence). Trimming cost V 6 bases and J 3 bases, with 8 bases left between them. This CDR3 spans 12 amino acids. CDR3 sequence: CASRGRDYGYTF. The CDR3 DNA sequence: TGTGCCAGTAGAGGGCGAGACTATGGCTACACCTTC.

The chain couples TRBV27 to TRBJ2-7; tentatively, D is TRBD1 or TRBD2 (5 bases each). Trimming removed 5 bases at V and 5 bases at J, with 22 bases between. The CDR3 extends over 16 amino acids. Germline values: CDR1 MNHEY, CDR2 SMNVEV (reference sequence). This CDR3 is CASSPGHVYRGNEQYF. CDR3 nucleotides: TGTGCCAGCAGTCCCGGACATGTCTACCGAGGGAACGAGCAGTACTTC.

The J gene is TRBJ2-2, the V gene TRBV18, with D possibly matching TRBD1 (5 bases). CDR1 is KGHSH, CDR2 LQKENI, per germline. The CDR3 runs to 16 residues. Trimming removed 4 bases from V and 1 base from J, with 13 bases in between. CDR3 in DNA: TGTGCCAGCTCACGAGACAGCACGATGAACACCGGGGAGCTGTTTTTT. Protein: CASSRDSTMNTGELFF.

The chain uses TRBV6-4 and TRBJ2-2, with a possible D match to TRBD1 (6 bases). Germline V gives CDR1 MRHNA, CDR2 SNTAGT. Trimming shortened V by 6 bases and J by 6 bases, and 11 bases separated the two germline ends. The CDR3 loop spans 13 amino acids. The CDR3 region has the DNA TGTGCCAGCAGCCCGGCAGGGGCCGGGGAGCTGTTTTTT. This gives the protein CASSPAGAGELFF.

This rearrangement joins TRBV11-2 to TRBJ2-7; D perhaps matches TRBD2 (5 bases). The CDR3 extends over 16 amino acids. Trimming took 5 bases from V and 2 from J, leaving 19 bases between them. Germline loops: CDR1 SGHAT, CDR2 FQNNGV. Here the CDR3 reads CASSPSSDGITYEQYF. The CDR3 DNA is TGTGCCAGCAGCCCAAGCTCCGACGGGATTACCTACGAGCAGTACTTC.

This clone showed up just a few times. The rearrangement links TRBV18 to TRBJ2-1, with 8 bases lining up with TRBD2. Germline CDR1 and CDR2: KGHSH and LQKENI. With 3 bases clipped from V and 9 bases from J, the junction kept 16 bases outside the gene matches. The CDR3 loop spans 17 amino acids. The CDR3, as DNA: TGTGCCAGCTCACCGGTGGACGGGGCAGCGGGAGTGCTTGAGCAGTTCTTC. Residues: CASSPVDGAAGVLEQFF.

The gene calls are TRBV28 and TRBJ2-2; D might be TRBD1 (5 bases). CDR3 size: 16 residues. Per the germline V gene, CDR1 is MDHEN and CDR2 is SYDVKM. V lost 10 bases to trimming and J lost 6 bases, with 24 bases between them. The CDR3 spells CATEADRPGIPGELFF. The CDR3 DNA is TGTGCCACCGAGGCGGACCGGCCAGGGATTCCCGGGGAGCTGTTTTTT.

The chain uses TRBV28 and TRBJ1-2; the D gene is possibly TRBD1 (6 bases). CDR3 length: 16 amino acids. V gave up 5 bases and J gave up 0 bases, with 16 bases separating them. Germline V gene data show CDR1 as MDHEN and CDR2 as SYDVKM. CDR3 nucleotides: TGTGCCAGCAGTGGATCCGGACAGATTCCTAACTATGGCTACACCTTC. Its protein product is CASSGSGQIPNYGYTF.

This chain connects TRBV4-1 to TRBJ1-2, with TRBD1 identical over 8 bases. Trimming at V came to 1 base and at J to 7 bases, leaving 5 bases not matched to a gene. This CDR3 has 14 amino acids. Germline CDR1 and CDR2: MGHRA and YSYEKL. CDR3 sequence: CASSQGTGKSGYTF. CDR3 nucleotides: TGCGCCAGCAGCCAAGGGACAGGGAAGAGTGGCTACACCTTC.